The rows below give T cell receptor beta chains drawn from one sample of a study of blood T cell repertoires in COVID-19. Sequencing used immunoSEQ multiplex PCR; TCRdb keeps in-frame clones, though not all of them. Of approximately 450,000 clones in the sample, around 87% are singletons; the top ten hold 1% to 1.3%. Sequenced input: PBMCs or T cells enriched from blood (not recorded which). These receptors came from a man between 25 and 39 years old who had recovered from COVID-19. Both conserved end residues are part of each CDR3. D genes are given only for firm matches.

j_gene: TRBJ2-1; d_gene: TRBD2; v_gene: TRBV4-1; CDR3aa: CASSQALRTSGPGDEQFF
j_gene: TRBJ1-2; d_gene: -; v_gene: TRBV16; CDR3aa: CASSQDELYGYTF
j_gene: TRBJ2-3; d_gene: TRBD2; v_gene: TRBV4-2; CDR3aa: CASSQDVGAGGYF
j_gene: TRBJ2-7; d_gene: -; v_gene: TRBV19; CDR3aa: CASSIGSSYEQYF
j_gene: TRBJ2-3; d_gene: TRBD2; v_gene: TRBV12-5; CDR3aa: CASGFGVPLSGRGADTQYF
j_gene: TRBJ2-1; d_gene: TRBD2; v_gene: TRBV7-9; CDR3aa: CASSLAGTSAYNEQFF
j_gene: TRBJ2-2; d_gene: -; v_gene: TRBV7-9; CDR3aa: CASSSGDTGELFF
j_gene: TRBJ2-1; d_gene: TRBD1; v_gene: TRBV2; CDR3aa: CASSVTGQGYNEQFF
j_gene: TRBJ2-7; d_gene: TRBD2; v_gene: TRBV6-2/TRBV6-3; CDR3aa: CASSFNRGGPYEQYF
j_gene: TRBJ1-6; d_gene: -; v_gene: TRBV14; CDR3aa: CASSQGYDSSPLHF
j_gene: TRBJ2-7; d_gene: -; v_gene: TRBV28; CDR3aa: CASSSYPTHSYEQYF
j_gene: TRBJ1-4; d_gene: TRBD1; v_gene: TRBV7-2; CDR3aa: CASSYMGQILFF
j_gene: TRBJ2-1; d_gene: TRBD2; v_gene: TRBV7-9; CDR3aa: CASSLRSGSSVREQFF
j_gene: TRBJ1-1; d_gene: TRBD1; v_gene: TRBV2; CDR3aa: CATEPDRALEAFF
j_gene: TRBJ2-3; d_gene: TRBD1; v_gene: TRBV28; CDR3aa: CASSLPTGSTDTQYF
j_gene: TRBJ2-7; d_gene: -; v_gene: TRBV19; CDR3aa: CASSLKPGGLGYEQYF
j_gene: TRBJ2-7; d_gene: -; v_gene: TRBV6-5; CDR3aa: CASTDGFSYEQYF
j_gene: TRBJ1-1; d_gene: -; v_gene: TRBV28; CDR3aa: CASSGPQGQETEAFF
j_gene: TRBJ1-5; d_gene: -; v_gene: TRBV12-5; CDR3aa: CASGLALQPQHF
j_gene: TRBJ2-7; d_gene: -; v_gene: TRBV5-1; CDR3aa: CASSLGQGGVYEQYF
j_gene: TRBJ2-1; d_gene: -; v_gene: TRBV30; CDR3aa: CACQIGGSYNEQFF
j_gene: TRBJ2-3; d_gene: TRBD2; v_gene: TRBV28; CDR3aa: CASSFLGGRTQYF
j_gene: TRBJ1-1; d_gene: -; v_gene: TRBV12-3/TRBV12-4; CDR3aa: CASSSSAGTEAFF
j_gene: TRBJ2-3; d_gene: -; v_gene: TRBV10-1; CDR3aa: CASSESRSSTDTQYF
j_gene: TRBJ1-1; d_gene: -; v_gene: TRBV6-5; CDR3aa: CASRDETGYRTEAFF
j_gene: TRBJ2-6; d_gene: TRBD2; v_gene: TRBV19; CDR3aa: CASKGLADLSGANVLTF
j_gene: TRBJ1-2; d_gene: -; v_gene: TRBV27; CDR3aa: CASSPETELYGYTF
j_gene: TRBJ2-1; d_gene: TRBD2; v_gene: TRBV30; CDR3aa: CAWNVGGSSYNEQFF
j_gene: TRBJ1-5; d_gene: -; v_gene: TRBV10-3; CDR3aa: CAISDGGGQPQHF
j_gene: TRBJ2-7; d_gene: -; v_gene: TRBV6-1; CDR3aa: CASSEVGGAGPSYEQYF
j_gene: TRBJ2-1; d_gene: TRBD2; v_gene: TRBV18; CDR3aa: CASSPPGLAAGDEQFF
j_gene: TRBJ1-6; d_gene: TRBD1; v_gene: TRBV7-9; CDR3aa: CASSQQGYNSPLHF
j_gene: TRBJ2-2; d_gene: -; v_gene: TRBV5-1; CDR3aa: CATNPGNTGELFF
j_gene: TRBJ2-5; d_gene: TRBD2; v_gene: TRBV19; CDR3aa: CASSMGLAGVGQYF
j_gene: TRBJ1-1; d_gene: TRBD1; v_gene: TRBV28; CDR3aa: CASVTGDSTEAFF
j_gene: TRBJ2-5; d_gene: -; v_gene: TRBV5-1; CDR3aa: CASSPLGAGETQYF
j_gene: TRBJ1-3; d_gene: -; v_gene: TRBV9; CDR3aa: CASSVAGVSGNTIYF
j_gene: TRBJ1-6; d_gene: TRBD1; v_gene: TRBV5-1; CDR3aa: CASSLVPGGAGYNSPLHF
j_gene: TRBJ2-1; d_gene: TRBD2; v_gene: TRBV3-1/TRBV3-2; CDR3aa: CASSPGLAGSNEQFF
j_gene: TRBJ2-3; d_gene: -; v_gene: TRBV5-1; CDR3aa: CASSLGQITDTQYF
j_gene: TRBJ2-5; d_gene: -; v_gene: TRBV11-2; CDR3aa: CASSLARGWETQYF
j_gene: TRBJ2-1; d_gene: -; v_gene: TRBV28; CDR3aa: CASSIGINHYNEQFF
j_gene: TRBJ2-3; d_gene: -; v_gene: TRBV4-1; CDR3aa: CASSPQDTPSTDTQYF
j_gene: TRBJ1-1; d_gene: -; v_gene: TRBV7-3; CDR3aa: CASSLVAETEAFF
j_gene: TRBJ2-2; d_gene: TRBD1; v_gene: TRBV3-1/TRBV3-2; CDR3aa: CASSRGDRGPGGELFF
j_gene: TRBJ2-2; d_gene: -; v_gene: TRBV28; CDR3aa: CASGRLAGELFF
j_gene: TRBJ1-2; d_gene: TRBD1; v_gene: TRBV6-5; CDR3aa: CASSPDRDRVGYTF
j_gene: TRBJ2-1; d_gene: -; v_gene: TRBV4-2; CDR3aa: CASSQGLATYNEQFF
j_gene: TRBJ2-7; d_gene: TRBD2; v_gene: TRBV4-1; CDR3aa: CASSQGLGLAGLIYEQYF
j_gene: TRBJ1-6; d_gene: TRBD1; v_gene: TRBV28; CDR3aa: CASSPQGANSPLHF
j_gene: TRBJ2-1; d_gene: TRBD1; v_gene: TRBV7-8; CDR3aa: CASSYRQGYNEQFF
j_gene: TRBJ1-1; d_gene: -; v_gene: TRBV19; CDR3aa: CASSHGQRNTEAFF
j_gene: TRBJ1-1; d_gene: -; v_gene: TRBV6-4; CDR3aa: CALHPNGRLLNTEAFF
j_gene: TRBJ2-7; d_gene: TRBD1; v_gene: TRBV11-2; CDR3aa: CASSIDRGSNYEQYF
j_gene: TRBJ1-4; d_gene: TRBD1; v_gene: TRBV5-1; CDR3aa: CASGSTGLNEKLFF
j_gene: TRBJ1-5; d_gene: -; v_gene: TRBV21-1; CDR3aa: CASSNRTGTGSIYSNQPQHF
j_gene: TRBJ2-2; d_gene: TRBD2; v_gene: TRBV30; CDR3aa: CAWSGDYSNTGELFF
j_gene: TRBJ2-7; d_gene: -; v_gene: TRBV24-1; CDR3aa: CATRPHTTSYEQYF
j_gene: TRBJ1-6; d_gene: -; v_gene: TRBV5-1; CDR3aa: CASSLGQGNNSPLHF
j_gene: TRBJ2-1; d_gene: TRBD1; v_gene: TRBV24-1; CDR3aa: CATSDSTQGFSYNEQFF